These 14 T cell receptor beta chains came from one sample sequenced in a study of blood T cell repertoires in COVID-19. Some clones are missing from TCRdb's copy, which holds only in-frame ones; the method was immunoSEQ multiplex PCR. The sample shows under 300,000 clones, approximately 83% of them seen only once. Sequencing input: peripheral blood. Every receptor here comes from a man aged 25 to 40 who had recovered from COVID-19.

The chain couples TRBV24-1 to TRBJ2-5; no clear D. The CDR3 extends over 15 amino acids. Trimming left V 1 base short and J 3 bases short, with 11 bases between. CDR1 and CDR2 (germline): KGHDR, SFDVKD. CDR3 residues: CATSDFSQLKETQYF. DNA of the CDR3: TGTGCCACCAGTGATTTCTCACAGCTTAAAGAGACCCAGTACTTC.

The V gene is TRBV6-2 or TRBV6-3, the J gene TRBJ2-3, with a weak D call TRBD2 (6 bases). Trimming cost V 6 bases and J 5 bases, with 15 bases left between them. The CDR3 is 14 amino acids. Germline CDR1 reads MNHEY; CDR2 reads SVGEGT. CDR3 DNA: TGTGCCAGCAGCCCACGGGTGGGAGGAGATACGCAGTATTTT. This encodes CASSPRVGGDTQYF.

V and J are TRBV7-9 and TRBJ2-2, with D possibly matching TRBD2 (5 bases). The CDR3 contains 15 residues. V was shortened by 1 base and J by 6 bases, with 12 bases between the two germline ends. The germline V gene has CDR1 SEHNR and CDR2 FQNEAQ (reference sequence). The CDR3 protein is CASSLVGRGAGELFF. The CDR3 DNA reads TGTGCCAGCAGCTTAGTAGGTCGGGGAGCCGGGGAGCTGTTTTTT.

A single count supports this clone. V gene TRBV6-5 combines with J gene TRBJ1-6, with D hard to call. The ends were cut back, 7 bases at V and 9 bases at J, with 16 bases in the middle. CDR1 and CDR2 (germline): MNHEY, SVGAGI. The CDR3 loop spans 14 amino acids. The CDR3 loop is CASTPRGYPSPLHF. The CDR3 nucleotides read TGTGCCAGCACCCCACGGGGATACCCTTCACCCCTCCACTTT.

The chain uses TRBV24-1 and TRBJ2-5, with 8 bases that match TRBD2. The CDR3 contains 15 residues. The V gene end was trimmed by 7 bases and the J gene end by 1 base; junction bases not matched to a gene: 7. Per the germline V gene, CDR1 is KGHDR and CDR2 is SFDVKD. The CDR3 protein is CATSSGGSAQETQYF. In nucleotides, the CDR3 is TGTGCCACCAGCTCGGGGGGGTCCGCCCAAGAGACCCAGTACTTC.

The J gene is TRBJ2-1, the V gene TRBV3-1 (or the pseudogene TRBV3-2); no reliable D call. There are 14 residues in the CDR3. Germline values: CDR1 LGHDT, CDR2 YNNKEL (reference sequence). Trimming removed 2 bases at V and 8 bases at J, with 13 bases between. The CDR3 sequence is CASSQLRRVDEQFF. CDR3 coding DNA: TGTGCCAGCAGCCAACTGCGGCGAGTCGATGAGCAGTTCTTC.

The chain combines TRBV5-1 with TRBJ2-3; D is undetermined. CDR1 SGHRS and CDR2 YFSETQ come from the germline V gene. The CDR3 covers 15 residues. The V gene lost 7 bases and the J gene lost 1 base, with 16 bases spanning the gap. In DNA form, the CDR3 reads TGCGCCAGCCACCTACTCCGTCCTGGCACAGATACGCAGTATTTT. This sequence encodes CASHLLRPGTDTQYF.

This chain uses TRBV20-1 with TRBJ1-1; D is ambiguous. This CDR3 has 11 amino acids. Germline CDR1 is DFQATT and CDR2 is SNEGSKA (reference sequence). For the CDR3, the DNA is TGCAGGGCCCCAGGGAACACTGAAGCTTTCTTT. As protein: CRAPGNTEAFF.

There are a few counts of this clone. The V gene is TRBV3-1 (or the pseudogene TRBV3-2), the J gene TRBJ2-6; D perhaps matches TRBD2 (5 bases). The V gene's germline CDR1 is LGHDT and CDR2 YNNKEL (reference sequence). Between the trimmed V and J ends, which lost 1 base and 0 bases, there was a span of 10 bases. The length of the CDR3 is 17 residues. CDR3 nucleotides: TGTGCCAGCAGCCAAGGGGAGTCATCCTCTGGGGCCAACGTCCTGACTTTC. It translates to CASSQGESSSGANVLTF.

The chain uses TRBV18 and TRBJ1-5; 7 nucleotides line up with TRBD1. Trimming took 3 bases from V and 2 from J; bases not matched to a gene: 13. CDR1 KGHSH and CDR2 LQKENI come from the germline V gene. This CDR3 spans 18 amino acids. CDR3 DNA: TGTGCCAGCTCACCCGCGGGTAAGGACAGGCTGGGCAATCAGCCCCAGCATTTT. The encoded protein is CASSPAGKDRLGNQPQHF.

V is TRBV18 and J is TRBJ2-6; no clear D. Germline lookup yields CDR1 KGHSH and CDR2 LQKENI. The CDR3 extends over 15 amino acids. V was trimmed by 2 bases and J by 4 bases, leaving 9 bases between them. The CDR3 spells CASSPSNFGANVLTF. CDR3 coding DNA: TGTGCCAGCTCACCATCCAATTTCGGGGCCAACGTCCTGACTTTC. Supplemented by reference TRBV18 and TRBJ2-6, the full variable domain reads NAGVMQNPRHLVRRRGQEARLRCSPMKGHSHVYWYRQLPEEGLKFMVYLQKENIIDESGMPKERFSAEFPKEGPSILRIQQVVRGDSAAYFCASSPSNFGANVLTFGAGSRLTVL.

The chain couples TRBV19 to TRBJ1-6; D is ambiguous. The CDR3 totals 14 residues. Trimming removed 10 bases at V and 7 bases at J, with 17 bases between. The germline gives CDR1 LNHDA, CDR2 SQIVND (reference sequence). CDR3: CATSRQGPNSPLHF. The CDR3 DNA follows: TGTGCCACCTCCAGGCAAGGCCCAAATTCACCCCTCCACTTT.

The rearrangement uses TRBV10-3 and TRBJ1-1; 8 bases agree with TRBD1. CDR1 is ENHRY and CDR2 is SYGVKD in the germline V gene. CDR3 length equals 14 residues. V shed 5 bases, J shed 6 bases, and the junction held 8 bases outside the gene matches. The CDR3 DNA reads TGTGCCATCAGTAACTTGCCGGGACAGGCTGAAGCTTTCTTT. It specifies CAISNLPGQAEAFF.

The CDR3 region has the DNA TGTGCCAGCAGTTACTGGGACAGTAATTCACCCCTCCACTTT. Its protein product is CASSYWDSNSPLHF. The gene calls are TRBV6-5 and TRBJ1-6; 7 bases line up with TRBD1. The CDR3 spans 14 residues. From germline, CDR1 is MNHEY and CDR2 SVGAGI. Trimming at V came to 1 base and at J to 6 bases, leaving 0 bases not matched to a gene.